The T cell receptor beta chain described here comes from a study of human T cells and chemical hapten exposure. This clonotype has only a few counts. Trimming left V 11 bases short and J 5 bases short, with 15 bases between. CDR3 length: 12 amino acids. Germline V gene data show CDR1 as MDHEN and CDR2 as SYDVKM. What the library attached to individual cDNA molecules were unique molecular identifiers. Via MiXCR, TCRdb re-called the RACE reads, giving one row per CDR3 protein. This repertoire shows about 42,000 distinct CDR3 sequences, approximately 13% found once; its top ten account for approximately 6%. Time point noted: pre-sensitization, week 0. Specified treatment: therapeutic diphenylcyclopropenone sensitization with weekly scalp DPC. Total RNA came from unfractionated whole blood.

This receptor was identified in a woman aged 30 to 39 with alopecia areata. Some clones in this sample may be carry-over from other donors' samples. This chain links TRBV28 with TRBJ1-2, with no clear D. Here the sequenced sample was whole blood, taken in connection with sensitization to the hapten diphenylcyclopropenone (DPC). The chain's CDR3 is CAVIRRPYGYTF. DNA of the CDR3: TGTGCCGTTATTCGAAGACCTTATGGCTACACCTTC.